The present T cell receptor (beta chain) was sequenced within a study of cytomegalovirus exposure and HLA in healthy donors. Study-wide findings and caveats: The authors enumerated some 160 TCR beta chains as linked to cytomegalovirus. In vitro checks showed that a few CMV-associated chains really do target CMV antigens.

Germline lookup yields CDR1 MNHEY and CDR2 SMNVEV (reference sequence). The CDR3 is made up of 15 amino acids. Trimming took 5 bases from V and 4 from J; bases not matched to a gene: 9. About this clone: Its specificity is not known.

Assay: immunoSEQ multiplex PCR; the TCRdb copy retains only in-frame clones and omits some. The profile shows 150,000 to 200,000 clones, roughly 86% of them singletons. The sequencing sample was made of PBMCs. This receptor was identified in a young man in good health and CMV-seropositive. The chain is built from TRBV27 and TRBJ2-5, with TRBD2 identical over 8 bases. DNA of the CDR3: TGTGCCAGCAGTCCCCGAGGACTAGCAACAGAGACCCAGTACTTC. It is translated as CASSPRGLATETQYF.